A selection of T cell receptor beta chains follows, all from one sample in a study of technical replicates of blood from several donors. This table comes from immunoSEQ multiplex PCR, and its TCRdb copy is limited to in-frame clones, with some not included. Of about 82,000 clones in the sample, over 95% are singletons; the top ten hold approximately 0.41%. Sequences were obtained from T cells isolated from PBMCs. Receptor source: a human donor in good health. The CDR3 runs from the conserved cysteine through the conserved F or W. Each record gives: V gene, clone size, D gene, J gene, CDR3 DNA, CDR3 protein. The D gene is left open where the match is weak. The listing skips clone size in some rows; elsewhere it reads once, few, many or a size class.

v_call: TRBV14
clone_size: .
d_call: .
j_call: TRBJ1-5
cdr3_nt: TGTGCCAGCAGCCAAGGACAGTACCAGCCCCAGCATTTT
cdr3_aa: CASSQGQYQPQHF

v_call: TRBV7-9
clone_size: once
d_call: TRBD1
j_call: TRBJ2-7
cdr3_nt: TGTGCCAGCGGGACCTCACAGGGGCACGAGCAGTACTTC
cdr3_aa: CASGTSQGHEQYF

v_call: TRBV7-2
clone_size: .
d_call: .
j_call: TRBJ2-7
cdr3_nt: TGTGCCAGCAGCCCTGGCCTCTACGAGCAGTACTTC
cdr3_aa: CASSPGLYEQYF

v_call: TRBV7-9
clone_size: .
d_call: .
j_call: TRBJ1-2
cdr3_nt: TGTGCCAGCAGCTTACAGGGTTCTGGCTACACCTTC
cdr3_aa: CASSLQGSGYTF

v_call: TRBV11-2
clone_size: .
d_call: TRBD2
j_call: TRBJ2-3
cdr3_nt: TGTGCCAGCAGCCGAGCTAGCGGGAGAACGCAGTATTTT
cdr3_aa: CASSRASGRTQYF

v_call: TRBV11-3
clone_size: .
d_call: TRBD1
j_call: TRBJ1-2
cdr3_nt: TGTGCCAGCAGCTTGGGGACAGGGAAACGTGGCTACACCTTC
cdr3_aa: CASSLGTGKRGYTF

v_call: TRBV7-9
clone_size: .
d_call: TRBD1
j_call: TRBJ1-4
cdr3_nt: TGTGCCAGCAGTACCGGCGGGACAGGGGAGGTAACTAATGAAAAACTGTTTTTT
cdr3_aa: CASSTGGTGEVTNEKLFF

v_call: TRBV25-1
clone_size: .
d_call: TRBD1
j_call: TRBJ1-1
cdr3_nt: TGTGCCAGCGTAGGGACAGGGGAGAGTGAAGCTTTCTTT
cdr3_aa: CASVGTGESEAFF

v_call: TRBV7-2
clone_size: .
d_call: TRBD2
j_call: TRBJ2-7
cdr3_nt: TGTGCCAGCAGCTTTATAGCGGGCGTCTACGAGCAGTACTTC
cdr3_aa: CASSFIAGVYEQYF

v_call: TRBV19
clone_size: once
d_call: TRBD1
j_call: TRBJ1-5
cdr3_nt: TGTGCCAGTAGTACCGGGACAGGGGGCAATCAGCCCCAGCATTTT
cdr3_aa: CASSTGTGGNQPQHF

v_call: TRBV5-4
clone_size: once
d_call: .
j_call: TRBJ1-2
cdr3_nt: TGTGCCAGCAGCTTGGCACAGGACTATGGCTACACCTTC
cdr3_aa: CASSLAQDYGYTF

v_call: TRBV9
clone_size: .
d_call: TRBD1
j_call: TRBJ1-2
cdr3_nt: TGTGCCAGCAGCCCTTCTATAACAGGGGAAGGTTTTTATGGCTACACCTTC
cdr3_aa: CASSPSITGEGFYGYTF

v_call: TRBV7-2
clone_size: .
d_call: TRBD2
j_call: TRBJ2-5
cdr3_nt: TGTGCCAGCAGCTTAGATTCAGAAGCGGGAGGAGTAGAGACCCAGTACTTC
cdr3_aa: CASSLDSEAGGVETQYF

v_call: TRBV2
clone_size: .
d_call: .
j_call: TRBJ2-7
cdr3_nt: TGTGCCAGCAGTGACGGGACTTTATCCTACGAGCAGTACTTC
cdr3_aa: CASSDGTLSYEQYF

v_call: TRBV28
clone_size: .
d_call: TRBD1
j_call: TRBJ2-1
cdr3_nt: TGTGCCAGCAGTTTACCCGGACAGGGGAATGAGCAGTTCTTC
cdr3_aa: CASSLPGQGNEQFF

v_call: TRBV5-1
clone_size: .
d_call: TRBD2
j_call: TRBJ2-3
cdr3_nt: TGCGCCAGCAGCTCCGTAGCGGGAGGGCTCGGCACAGATACGCAGTATTTT
cdr3_aa: CASSSVAGGLGTDTQYF

v_call: TRBV11-3
clone_size: .
d_call: .
j_call: TRBJ1-5
cdr3_nt: TGTGCCAGCAGCTTAGAGTATGGGGTAGGGGGATTGTGCCCTCAGCCCCAGCATTTT
cdr3_aa: CASSLEYGVGGLCPQPQHF

v_call: TRBV4-3
clone_size: once
d_call: TRBD1
j_call: TRBJ1-1
cdr3_nt: TGCGCCAGCAGCCAAGCGGCTTGGGACAGGGACATGAACACTGAAGCTTTCTTT
cdr3_aa: CASSQAAWDRDMNTEAFF

v_call: TRBV7-9
clone_size: .
d_call: TRBD2
j_call: TRBJ2-1
cdr3_nt: TGTGCCAGCAGCTCCGGTATAGCGGGAGCCAACAATGAGCAGTTCTTC
cdr3_aa: CASSSGIAGANNEQFF

v_call: TRBV6-5
clone_size: .
d_call: .
j_call: TRBJ1-2
cdr3_nt: TGTGCCAGCAGTTACGTTGGCAGGGGCTGGGGCTACACCTTC
cdr3_aa: CASSYVGRGWGYTF

v_call: TRBV10-3
clone_size: .
d_call: .
j_call: TRBJ1-2
cdr3_nt: TGTGCCATTTCACCCACAGGTTACTATGGCTACACCTTC
cdr3_aa: CAISPTGYYGYTF

v_call: TRBV7-3
clone_size: .
d_call: .
j_call: TRBJ2-3
cdr3_nt: TGTGCCAGCAGCTTCTCCGGGGAAGGCGGAGATACGCAGTATTTT
cdr3_aa: CASSFSGEGGDTQYF

v_call: TRBV29-1
clone_size: .
d_call: .
j_call: TRBJ2-2
cdr3_nt: TGCAGCGTTGATATTGGCGGGGTCTCCGGGGAGCTGTTTTTT
cdr3_aa: CSVDIGGVSGELFF

v_call: TRBV6-1
clone_size: .
d_call: .
j_call: TRBJ2-2
cdr3_nt: TGTGCCAGCAGTGAATTAACGGGAGAGTCCGGGGAGCTGTTTTTT
cdr3_aa: CASSELTGESGELFF

v_call: TRBV7-9
clone_size: .
d_call: .
j_call: TRBJ1-2
cdr3_nt: TGTGCCAGCAGCTTAGTAGCCGGGACTAACTATGGCTACACCTTC
cdr3_aa: CASSLVAGTNYGYTF

v_call: TRBV7-9
clone_size: .
d_call: TRBD2
j_call: TRBJ2-1
cdr3_nt: TGTGCCAGCAGCTTAGGCACACTAGCGGGAGTTCGAGAGCAGTTCTTC
cdr3_aa: CASSLGTLAGVREQFF

v_call: TRBV2
clone_size: few
d_call: .
j_call: TRBJ1-1
cdr3_nt: TGTGCCAGCAGTGAGAGGACTGAAGCTTTCTTT
cdr3_aa: CASSERTEAFF

v_call: TRBV19
clone_size: once
d_call: .
j_call: TRBJ1-5
cdr3_nt: TGTGCCAGCACTGGACAGACTAACAATCAGCCCCAGCATTTT
cdr3_aa: CASTGQTNNQPQHF

v_call: TRBV5-4
clone_size: once
d_call: TRBD1
j_call: TRBJ1-4
cdr3_nt: TGTGCCAGCAGCCCCGAGGGACAGGGCTATGAAAAACTGTTTTTT
cdr3_aa: CASSPEGQGYEKLFF

v_call: TRBV6-1
clone_size: .
d_call: .
j_call: TRBJ2-7
cdr3_nt: TGTGCCAGCAGTGAACATAACATCCTTTACGAGCAGTACTTC
cdr3_aa: CASSEHNILYEQYF

v_call: TRBV29-1
clone_size: .
d_call: TRBD1
j_call: TRBJ1-2
cdr3_nt: TGCAGCGTCCCAGGGACAGGATATGGCTACACCTTC
cdr3_aa: CSVPGTGYGYTF

v_call: TRBV11-2
clone_size: .
d_call: .
j_call: TRBJ2-7
cdr3_nt: TGTGCCAGCAGCTTACAACTAAAACCCTACGAGCAGTACTTC
cdr3_aa: CASSLQLKPYEQYF

v_call: TRBV19
clone_size: .
d_call: .
j_call: TRBJ1-1
cdr3_nt: TGTGCCAGTAGTCATATTGGACAGATCACTGAAGCTTTCTTT
cdr3_aa: CASSHIGQITEAFF

v_call: TRBV2
clone_size: .
d_call: .
j_call: TRBJ1-2
cdr3_nt: TGTGCCAGCAGTAATGTACAGGGCTACACCTTC
cdr3_aa: CASSNVQGYTF

v_call: TRBV30
clone_size: .
d_call: TRBD1
j_call: TRBJ1-3
cdr3_nt: TGTGCCTGGGAGACAGGGACAGGTGGAAACACCATATATTTT
cdr3_aa: CAWETGTGGNTIYF

v_call: TRBV11-2
clone_size: .
d_call: TRBD2
j_call: TRBJ2-1
cdr3_nt: TGTGCCAGCGCCATCCGGAGGGAGGGCTACAATGAGCAGTTCTTC
cdr3_aa: CASAIRREGYNEQFF

v_call: TRBV6-1
clone_size: .
d_call: TRBD1
j_call: TRBJ1-5
cdr3_nt: TGTGCCAGCAGAGGTCGGACAGGCACAAACCAGCATTTT
cdr3_aa: CASRGRTGTNQHF

v_call: TRBV11-3
clone_size: .
d_call: TRBD1
j_call: TRBJ1-2
cdr3_nt: TGTGCCAGCAGCGTAAACAGGGGGAACTATGGCTACACCTTC
cdr3_aa: CASSVNRGNYGYTF

v_call: TRBV10-3
clone_size: .
d_call: TRBD2
j_call: TRBJ2-7
cdr3_nt: TGTGCCATCAGTGAAGGTCGGCTAGCGGGAGGAACCTCCTACGAGCAGTACTTC
cdr3_aa: CAISEGRLAGGTSYEQYF

v_call: TRBV28
clone_size: .
d_call: TRBD1
j_call: TRBJ1-2
cdr3_nt: TGTGCCAGCAGATTGGGACAGGGGGCTGGCTACACCTTC
cdr3_aa: CASRLGQGAGYTF

v_call: TRBV9
clone_size: .
d_call: .
j_call: TRBJ1-1
cdr3_nt: TGTGCCAGCAGTGAGGCAAGCGGGAACACTGAAGCTTTCTTT
cdr3_aa: CASSEASGNTEAFF

v_call: TRBV4-3
clone_size: .
d_call: TRBD2
j_call: TRBJ2-7
cdr3_nt: TGCGCCAGCAGCCAAGATCGGAGCGGGAGTGGTTACGAGCAGTACTTC
cdr3_aa: CASSQDRSGSGYEQYF

v_call: TRBV6-5
clone_size: once
d_call: .
j_call: TRBJ2-7
cdr3_nt: TGTGCCAGCAGCGGGGGAGATGGATACGAGCAGTACTTC
cdr3_aa: CASSGGDGYEQYF

v_call: TRBV6-6
clone_size: once
d_call: TRBD2
j_call: TRBJ2-1
cdr3_nt: TGTGCCAGCGCGGGGACTAGCGGCCCCAATGAGCAGTTCTTC
cdr3_aa: CASAGTSGPNEQFF

v_call: TRBV27
clone_size: .
d_call: .
j_call: TRBJ1-1
cdr3_nt: TGTGCCAGCAGGGAATGGTGGGGGGGTGAAGCTTTCTTT
cdr3_aa: CASREWWGGEAFF

v_call: TRBV12-5
clone_size: .
d_call: .
j_call: TRBJ2-3
cdr3_nt: TGTGCTAGTGGAGGGGGGGGGAATACGCAGTATTTT
cdr3_aa: CASGGGGNTQYF

v_call: TRBV7-2
clone_size: .
d_call: TRBD2
j_call: TRBJ2-1
cdr3_nt: TGTGCCAGCACCCTTCTGGTAGGGACTAGCGTTCCTTGGTACAATGAGCAGTTCTTC
cdr3_aa: CASTLLVGTSVPWYNEQFF

v_call: TRBV6-5
clone_size: .
d_call: .
j_call: TRBJ2-7
cdr3_nt: TGTGCCACCCAAGTACAGGGTGCCTACGAGCAGTACTTC
cdr3_aa: CATQVQGAYEQYF